This entry features one T cell receptor beta chain sequence. Its antigen remains unidentified. Libraries were prepared by immunoSEQ multiplex PCR; TCRdb keeps only in-frame clonotypes and omits some of them. In the table there are approximately 60,000 clones, over 60% of which are singletons. The J segment lost 1 base and the V segment lost 4 bases, leaving 6 bases of the junction unmatched. This CDR3 is built from 15 residues. The germline V gene encodes CDR1 SGHVS and CDR2 FQNEAQ. The data originate from a study of T cell responses to AZD1222 COVID-19 vaccine. Findings of the study overall: Vaccine-associated CD4 TCRs spanned spike, dominant at 160-218 and 743-854.

The receptor was isolated from an adult in good health. The rearrangement links TRBV7-8 to TRBJ2-7; 8 positions match TRBD2. The sample consisted of peripheral blood, taken on day 0 of AZD1222 vaccination. The CDR3, as DNA: TGTGCCAGCAGCTCGTCGGGGGGGGGATCCTACGAGCAGTACTTC. Translation gives CASSSSGGGSYEQYF.